These 23 T cell receptor beta chains share one sample of origin, sequenced in a study of blood T cell repertoires in COVID-19. Method: immunoSEQ multiplex PCR; TCRdb's copy keeps in-frame clones and lacks some. There are approximately 350,000 clones in the sample; roughly 86% occur only once, and around 6.6% lies in the top ten. Sequenced material: peripheral blood. The receptor set was obtained from a woman in her 70s with COVID-19, enrolled during active disease.

This chain connects TRBV30 to TRBJ1-5; 7 bases map to TRBD1. This CDR3 is 13 amino acids long. CDR1 GTSNPN and CDR2 SVGIG come from the germline V gene (reference sequence). The V and J ends lost 2 bases and 9 bases, in that order; junction bases with no gene match: 7. DNA of the CDR3: TGTGCCTGGAGTTTGACAGGGACAAGGCCCCAGCATTTT. It specifies CAWSLTGTRPQHF.

The chain combines TRBV11-2 with TRBJ2-5; no clear D. From germline, CDR1 is SGHAT and CDR2 FQNNGV. With 5 bases removed from V and 4 bases from J, the gap between germline ends came to 11 bases. The CDR3 is made up of 13 amino acids. The CDR3 spells CASSVELGETQYF. The CDR3 region has the DNA TGTGCCAGCAGCGTGGAGCTCGGAGAGACCCAGTACTTC.

This chain joins TRBV19 and TRBJ1-2; 10 nucleotides agree with TRBD1. V was pared by 9 bases and J by 7 bases, with 5 bases of the junction left unmatched. CDR1 LNHDA and CDR2 SQIVND come from the germline V gene (reference sequence). This CDR3 comprises 12 residues. The CDR3 region is CASLTGGLGYTF. DNA for the CDR3: TGTGCCAGCTTGACAGGGGGCCTTGGCTACACCTTC.

J is TRBJ1-1 and V is TRBV20-1; D remains unclear. CDR1 and CDR2 from the germline V gene are DFQATT and SNEGSKA (reference sequence). Trimming left V 6 bases short and J 6 bases short, with 8 bases between. The CDR3 contains 10 residues. CDR3 DNA sequence: TGCAGTGCCCGGACTCCTGAAGCTTTCTTT. Translated: CSARTPEAFF.

This clone showed up just a few times. The V and J genes are TRBV5-4 and TRBJ1-1; D may be TRBD1 (5 bases). Germline loops: CDR1 SGHNT, CDR2 YYREEE (reference sequence). Trimming pared 1 base from V and 1 base from J, leaving 14 bases between. The CDR3 contains 16 residues. CDR3 sequence reads: CASSLIGGVQNTEAFF. The CDR3 DNA sequence: TGTGCCAGCAGCTTGATCGGGGGAGTACAGAACACTGAAGCTTTCTTT.

The chain carries TRBV9 and TRBJ2-3; tentatively, D is TRBD1 (5 bases). CDR1 is SGDLS, CDR2 YYNGEE, per germline. The CDR3 is 16 residues long. Trimming removed 4 bases from V and 1 base from J, with 16 bases in between. The chain's CDR3 is CASSPGLGLRTDTQYF. CDR3 DNA: TGTGCCAGCAGCCCAGGTCTGGGGCTGCGCACAGATACGCAGTATTTT.

This clone showed up just once. The rearrangement joins TRBV19 to TRBJ1-5; 9 nucleotides match TRBD1. In germline, CDR1 is LNHDA, CDR2 SQIVND (reference sequence). V shed 0 bases and J 6 bases; nucleotides not matched to a gene: 6. CDR3 size: 16 residues. CDR3 protein: CASSIEKTGGSQPQHF. DNA of the CDR3: TGTGCCAGTAGTATAGAAAAGACAGGGGGTTCTCAGCCCCAGCATTTT.

This clone has a single count. The CDR3 protein is CASSLGQGAIQETQYF. The DNA for the CDR3 is TGCGCCAGCAGCTTGGGGCAGGGGGCGATCCAAGAGACCCAGTACTTC. The rearrangement uses TRBV5-1 and TRBJ2-5, with 8 bases fitting TRBD1. The CDR3 sequence is 16 residues long. Germline-derived CDR1 and CDR2 are SGHRS and YFSETQ. The junction had 5 bases not matched to a gene; V was cut back by 0 bases and J by 1 base.

This sequence joins TRBV6-6 and TRBJ2-2; no definite D call. The V gene lost 6 bases and the J gene lost 6 bases, with 11 bases spanning the gap. CDR3 size: 13 residues. The germline gives CDR1 MNHNY, CDR2 SVGAGI (reference sequence). In DNA form, the CDR3 reads TGTGCCAGCAGCCCCTACTCCCCCGGGGAGCTGTTTTTT. This encodes CASSPYSPGELFF.

Regarding this clone: Other DNA sequences in the same sample also yield this CDR3. The J gene is TRBJ1-1, the V gene TRBV14, with D possibly TRBD1 on 5 matching bases. This CDR3 has 14 residues. The germline CDR1 and CDR2 sequences are SGHDN and FVKESK. V lost 1 base and J lost 4, with 10 bases in between. The CDR3 DNA reads TGTGCCAGCAGCCAAGTGGGGGGGGGCACTGAAGCTTTCTTT. Translation gives CASSQVGGGTEAFF.

The chain couples TRBV2 to TRBJ2-3; 10 nucleotides match TRBD2. The CDR3 runs 13 residues. V was pared by 2 bases and J by 9 bases, with 2 bases of the junction left unmatched. From germline, CDR1 is SNHLY and CDR2 FYNNEI. This CDR3 reads CASSETSGVTQYF. Here the CDR3 DNA reads TGTGCCAGCAGTGAAACTAGCGGGGTAACGCAGTATTTT.

This chain connects TRBV12-3 or TRBV12-4 to TRBJ2-5, with a possible D match to TRBD2 (6 bases). Deletions cut 6 bases from V and 5 bases from J, with 13 bases between. The length of the CDR3 is 13 residues. CDR3 sequence (DNA): TGTGCCAGCAGCCCGACTAGTGGGGAGACCCAGTACTTC. It encodes CASSPTSGETQYF.

The chain is built from TRBV29-1 and TRBJ1-3; 7 bases are a match to TRBD1. J gave up 4 bases and V 1 base, and 10 bases lay outside the gene matches. The CDR3 has 16 residues. Germline-derived CDR1 and CDR2 are SQVTM and ANQGSEA. CDR3 residues: CSVEVGRQGIGNTIYF. In nucleotides, the CDR3 is TGCAGCGTTGAAGTTGGCCGACAGGGTATAGGAAACACCATATATTTT.

The chain has TRBV19 and TRBJ1-5; TRBD1 agrees at 7 bases. This CDR3 comprises 16 residues. Trimming at V came to 5 bases and at J to 0 bases, leaving 7 bases not matched to a gene. Germline CDR1 LNHDA, CDR2 SQIVND (reference sequence). The CDR3, as DNA: TGTGCCAGTAGTCCAGGCGACAGGGTTAGCAATCAGCCCCAGCATTTT. It translates to CASSPGDRVSNQPQHF.

This chain joins TRBV5-1 and TRBJ1-1, with a possible D match to TRBD1 (6 bases). The CDR3 is 20 residues long. V lost 4 bases and J 2 bases, leaving 30 bases between the germline ends. CDR1 and CDR2 from the germline V gene are SGHRS and YFSETQ. CDR3 nucleotides: TGCGCCAGCAGCCTGAAACCACCACAGGGTCCACTTGAATTCAACACTGAAGCTTTCTTT. Encoded protein: CASSLKPPQGPLEFNTEAFF.

V gene TRBV10-3 combines with J gene TRBJ1-1; D may be TRBD1 (6 bases). Trimming cost V 5 bases and J 5 bases, with 15 bases left between them. The CDR3 consists of 14 residues. CDR1 is ENHRY, CDR2 SYGVKD, per germline. The CDR3 DNA is TGTGCCATCAGTCGACAGGCCGTAGGGACTGAAGCTTTCTTT. Protein: CAISRQAVGTEAFF.

The gene calls are TRBV5-1 and TRBJ1-2; perhaps TRBD1 as D (5 bases). The CDR3 runs to 15 residues. Per the germline V gene, CDR1 is SGHRS and CDR2 is YFSETQ. With 4 bases removed from V and 0 bases from J, the gap between germline ends came to 13 bases. The CDR3 DNA is TGCGCCAGCAGCCTTAACTGGGGCTCTAACTATGGCTACACCTTC. It yields the protein CASSLNWGSNYGYTF.

This clone was counted once. This chain links TRBV29-1 with TRBJ2-5; a weak D match, TRBD1 (6 bases). The CDR3 extends over 11 amino acids. V lost 7 bases to trimming and J lost 13 bases, with 19 bases between them. CDR1 SQVTM and CDR2 ANQGSEA come from the germline V gene. The CDR3 region is CSAGWTDHTYF. DNA of the CDR3: TGCAGCGCCGGTTGGACAGACCATACGTACTTC.

This chain uses TRBV7-9 with TRBJ1-4, with D uncertain. Germline assignment: CDR1 SEHNR and CDR2 FQNEAQ (reference sequence). The CDR3 loop spans 16 amino acids. V was cut by 5 bases and J by 4 bases, with 17 bases left in between. Here the CDR3 reads CASSGGRSAGNEKLFF. The CDR3 DNA reads as TGTGCCAGCAGCGGAGGGAGATCCGCGGGTAATGAAAAACTGTTTTTT.

The chain joins TRBV9 to TRBJ1-2; 7 bases align to TRBD1. CDR1 and CDR2 (germline): SGDLS, YYNGEE. Unmatched junction bases numbered 16, after V lost 0 bases and J lost 8 bases. The CDR3 covers 17 residues. The DNA of the CDR3 is TGTGCCAGCAGCGTAGGGACTGGGGGACAGATTATAGGAGGCTACACCTTC. It encodes CASSVGTGGQIIGGYTF.

The chain employs TRBV6-5 and TRBJ1-1, with D tentatively TRBD1 (6 bases). Trimming took off 7 bases at V and 2 bases at J, with 11 bases between the two ends. Looked up from germline, CDR1 is MNHEY and CDR2 is SVGAGI. The CDR3 has 13 residues. The DNA for the CDR3 is TGTGCCAGCAAGCCCGGGACAAACACTGAAGCTTTCTTT. It encodes CASKPGTNTEAFF.

The chain links TRBV6-5 to TRBJ2-7, with 11 bases identical to TRBD1. The V segment lost 6 bases and the J segment 6 bases; nucleotides outside the gene matches: 10. The germline V gene encodes CDR1 MNHEY and CDR2 SVGAGI. The CDR3 contains 15 residues. CDR3 DNA sequence: TGTGCCAGCAGCGTTACCGCAGGGACAGGGGGCGAGCAGTACTTC. This sequence encodes CASSVTAGTGGEQYF.

The CDR3 nucleotides are TGTGCCAGCAGTTTTGAAGCAGCGAACTATGGCTACACCTTC. Its translation is CASSFEAANYGYTF. The chain joins TRBV28 to TRBJ1-2, with no clear D. Germline CDR1 reads MDHEN; CDR2 reads SYDVKM. This CDR3 region has 14 residues. V was trimmed by 3 bases and J by 2 bases, leaving 10 bases between them.